This T cell receptor (beta chain) was obtained from a study of cytomegalovirus exposure and HLA in healthy donors (dated by TCRdb to the late 2010s). In terms of the full investigation: According to an earlier analysis of a few hundred of the donors, some 180 million T cells yielded 90 million to 130 million unique TCR beta sequences and more than 250 Gb of sequence data. Among about 410 genotyped donors of the cohort, an average of approximately 200,000 unique TCR beta nucleotide sequences was sequenced per donor, of which 15% to 20% were non-productive. An early release covering 500 to 750 HLA-typed donors comprised 250 to 350 gigabases of sequencing data and roughly 85 million unique TCR sequences. In addition to the first cohort of 666 subjects, a separate validation cohort of 120 different subjects was used. The study profiled the T cell repertoires of some 610 subjects by immunosequencing and related them to cytomegalovirus serostatus. Genome-wide SNP genotypes for about 55% of the roughly 670 donors were used in a later genetic analysis, which treated that subset as a discovery cohort. Donor age, sex, ethnicity and CMV serostatus were compiled together with the repertoire data. Every discovery cohort repertoire had been produced on one sequencing platform. An earlier analysis of several hundred of the donors applied high-throughput TCR beta sequencing to assess whether each TCR beta V gene segment acted as functional or pseudogenic. The number of typed donors differed by locus: 629-630 for A, B, C, DRB1 and DQB1; 500 to 550 for DQA1; approximately 610 for DPA1; and approximately 450 for DPB1. A later analysis re-examined previously published TCR beta repertoires from more than 600 donors and added high-resolution HLA genotyping to investigate patterns of TCR occurrence. HLA typing covered class I and class II loci at four-digit resolution. To predict cytomegalovirus infection status, the study brought together high-throughput TCR immunosequencing, statistical association of individual TCRs with disease status, and machine learning. The study aimed to test whether cataloging public T cell receptors could reveal signatures of past pathogen exposure. Roughly 5 DR-DQ haplotypes were treated as single units for association and clustering because of strong linkage in the cohort. Of the roughly 390 genotyped donors, less than 85% were placed in the genetic ancestry cluster associated with self-reported Caucasian donors. In the later analysis, no new phenotypic data were used to find candidate immune exposures; instead, reliance was placed on TCR beta sequences and their occurrence across donors.

Findings and caveats that apply to the study as a whole: The earlier analysis of approximately 540 of the donors excluded over 15 rarely observed V segments, including chromosome 9 orphons, because counts were too low. For the cohort, immune exposure information was limited to CMV serostatus. In a later analysis, most CMV-associated TCR beta chains were found to appear HLA-restricted, with HLA associations seemingly driven largely by CMV exposure. A later analysis reported that several top co-occurrence clusters appeared linked to parvovirus B19, influenza, CMV and Epstein-Barr virus. Some IMGT-functional V segments, including TRBV6-2 and TRBV6-3, could not be distinguished by the 87-base-pair reads and were therefore excluded. According to the authors, the approach could potentially be generalized to other disease states and immunological phenotypes. An earlier analysis of approximately 570 of the donors showed that most TCR beta V segments appeared in productive rearrangements either about 90% or about 30% of the time, which broadly matched IMGT annotations. The classifier was reported to diagnose cytomegalovirus status with high specificity and sensitivity in both the original and validation cohorts. An association between a missense DCLRE1C variant and V-gene and J-gene trimming of TCR beta chains was found in a later genetic analysis and replicated in an independent cohort. A later genetic analysis reported fewer N-insertions in productive TCRs among donors in an Asian-associated ancestry cluster than the approximately 700-donor mean. Across donors, most TCR sequences were observed very rarely, whereas some public TCRs were present in many individuals. Only TCR beta chains were sequenced in this cohort, and the absence of alpha or paired-chain data limited detectable features. Specific HLA alleles were associated with 18,000 or so TCR beta sequences at a false discovery rate of 0.05 in a later analysis. In vitro tests confirmed that a few of the cytomegalovirus-associated TCR beta chains recognize cytomegalovirus antigens. When HLA alleles, especially DR and DQ, strongly co-occurred, attributing TCR associations to individual alleles was difficult. Because HLA typing was unavailable for some donors at each locus, only the typed subset was used in association tests. A cluster of highly shared sequence variants was judged likely to represent a technical artifact of the sequencing pipeline. The presence/absence analyses assumed that sequencing depth was roughly uniform across donors, and that assumption may not be true. According to a later analysis, TCR association rates differed among HLA loci, with DRB1 alleles showing the most associated TCRs and HLA-C alleles showing the fewest. A further reported finding was that TCR beta sequences accurately predicted the HLA-A and HLA-B alleles for most subjects in the first cohort. The study gave a list of 150 to 200 TCR beta chains associated with cytomegalovirus. Linkage disequilibrium might explain the correlated functional status among segregating V segments, but an unknown experimental factor could not be excluded. A later analysis found that HLA-associated TCR beta chains were more clonally expanded and had lower generation probabilities than equally common non-associated chains.

The CDR3 has 13 amino acids, counting the end cysteine and phenylalanine. Here the CDR3 DNA is all that survives: 39 bases in frame from base 1. The germline V gene sets CDR1 to SGDLS and CDR2 to YYNGEE. Clipping removes 4 bases from V and 6 bases from J, with 4 as the unmatched junction base count. As concerns this clone: The antigen it binds to is not known.

The cohort was made up of roughly 670 healthy bone marrow donors. At the time of sampling, every cohort member was nominally healthy, though immune exposures that went unrecorded were likely present. The donor tested CMV seronegative and was one of the 352 seronegative cohort members. Each donor provided a peripheral blood sample, and peripheral blood mononuclear cells were used for TCR beta sequencing. Genomic DNA extraction from the blood cell samples was performed with the Qiagen DNeasy Blood Extraction Kit. The library was generated by the immunoSEQ multiplex PCR assay. For the multiplex PCR, a mixture combining 60 forward primers for TCR Vbeta segments and 13 reverse primers for TCR Jbeta segments was used. A multiplex PCR assay on genomic DNA amplified the CDR3 region of rearranged TCR beta genes. Amplified TCR beta libraries were sequenced as 87-base-pair reads on the Illumina HiSeq System. The authors' analysis ran thus. A later analysis counted approximately 84 million unique TCR beta chains across the roughly 700 repertoires, and around 9.9 million of these chains were shared by at least two donors. Raw reads were error-corrected and collapsed into unique sequences by a nearest-neighbor algorithm in which closely related sequences were merged to remove PCR and sequencing errors. To assign V, D and J gene segments, CDR3 sequences were aligned to IMGT reference sequences. For a sequence to be retained, a match of at least six nucleotides was required to both a V gene segment and a J gene segment. A rearrangement counted as productive if the CDR3 had no stop codons and remained in frame with V and J, and every other rearrangement counted as non-productive. CDR3 was defined by IMGT convention, running from the second conserved V-encoded cysteine to the conserved J-encoded phenylalanine. The earlier analysis of 587 of the donors excluded sequences that lacked an unambiguous match to a single V gene segment. An earlier analysis of some 500 of the donors classified V segments as functional when productive rearrangements were above 56.7% and as segregating when the standard deviation between donors was above 5%. To diagnose cytomegalovirus status from the catalog of TCR beta chain sequences, a statistical classification framework was built. In a later analysis, TCR nucleotide sequences were compared against IMGT/GENE-DB human TR gene sequences so that V and J genes could be assigned. The TCRdist pipeline was used in a later analysis to assign CDR3 sequences and most-parsimonious VDJ recombination scenarios. In a later analysis, every TCR beta chain was defined by the combination of its CDR3 amino acid sequence and its V-gene family, and reads without a unique V-gene family were dropped. As a way to deal with suspected cross-contamination and a sequencing artifact, a later analysis dropped over 550 nucleotide sequences that were highly shared and had low generation probability. In a later analysis, a clonal expansion index was calculated for each public chain from normalized within-repertoire ranks of inferred template counts. In a later analysis, generation probabilities were computed using a VDJ recombination model fitted to out-of-frame rearrangements, and the results were checked against IGoR. In a later analysis, TCR-TCR, TCR-HLA and TCR-CMV co-occurrence was scored with hypergeometric tests, and a repertoire-size bias correction was applied to TCR pairs. A later analysis estimated false discovery rates by permuting HLA or CMV assignments 20 times. A later analysis grouped co-occurring TCRs with DBSCAN, adding TCRdist sequence similarity when clustering within HLA-allele-positive subsets. Repertoires with fewer than 30,000 or more than 120,000 public chains were left out of co-occurrence clustering, as were four to six repertoires with anomalous nucleotide sharing. TCRdb holds this immuneACCESS table with in-frame rearrangements only. Some clones are missing; in checked studies, unresolved V genes explain under half, and the rest has no known cause. The D gene and trimming were derived from the DNA, and the V and J assignments and clone size from that table. The table held for this sample gives 90,000 to 100,000 clones. The ten largest clones represent around 3.4% of the sample.

In this chain, TRBV9 is recombined with TRBJ1-3; 7 bases in the middle match TRBD1. The specimen sequenced was PBMCs. This TCR came from a woman aged 25 to 45 in good health and CMV-seronegative. The nucleotides read TGTGCCAGCAGCCCAGGGGGGTTAAACACCATATATTTT. Its amino acids are CASSPGGLNTIYF.